This T cell receptor beta chain was obtained from a study of cytomegalovirus exposure and HLA in healthy donors. This CDR3 is built from 15 residues. From germline, CDR1 is SGDLS and CDR2 YYNGEE. Losses at the gene ends were 3 bases for V and 4 bases for J; bases not matched to a gene: 6. 13 Jbeta primers and 60 Vbeta primers were used for the PCR. The protocol was immunoSEQ multiplex PCR, while the TCRdb copy is restricted to in-frame clones and leaves out a portion. This table has 95,000 to 150,000 clones, over 60% appearing once. The sequenced material came from PBMCs. The V call is TRBV9, the J call TRBJ2-7, with 11 positions matching TRBD1. This clonotype was sampled from a young man in good health and CMV-seronegative. Here the CDR3 reads CASSASGQGGYEQYF. The DNA of the CDR3 is TGTGCCAGCAGCGCCTCGGGACAGGGGGGTTACGAGCAGTACTTC.